Below are 26 T cell receptor beta chains sequenced from a single sample in a study of T cells in tuberculosis. The table came from immunoSEQ multiplex PCR; TCRdb's copy has only in-frame clones and leaves some out. The data show 61,000 or so clones, with about 76% seen just once and roughly 12% held by the top ten. After thawing and overnight rest, PBMC were stained with GMM-loaded CD1B tetramer, viability dye and anti-CD3 for sorting. The lipid loaded on the CD1B tetramers was C32 glucose monomycolate from Rhodococcus equi. Sequencing input: CD1b-GMM tetramer-negative cells sorted from PBMCs. The source is an adult woman with latent tuberculosis.

The chain links TRBV19 to TRBJ1-2; D is ambiguous. Germline assignment: CDR1 LNHDA and CDR2 SQIVND (reference sequence). V lost 6 bases and J 0 bases, leaving 11 bases between the germline ends. This CDR3 has 14 residues. The CDR3 region is CASSTSAANYGYTF. As DNA, the CDR3 is TGTGCCAGTAGCACAAGCGCGGCTAACTATGGCTACACCTTC.

The chain is built from TRBV7-3 and TRBJ1-3; D remains unclear. V was pared by 6 bases and J by 0 bases, with 9 bases between. The CDR3 covers 14 residues. Germline V gives CDR1 SGHTA, CDR2 FQGTGA. The CDR3 DNA sequence: TGTGCCAGCAGGGGAGACATCTCTGGAAACACCATATATTTT. It codes for CASRGDISGNTIYF.

The chain joins TRBV28 to TRBJ1-5, with D possibly being TRBD1 (6 bases). The CDR3 consists of 16 residues. CDR1 MDHEN and CDR2 SYDVKM come from the germline V gene. The V end lost 8 bases, the J end lost 3 bases, and 20 bases lay between the germline ends. The CDR3 here is CASRDTLPSDNQPQHF. CDR3 coding DNA: TGTGCCAGCCGGGACACCCTTCCCAGTGACAATCAGCCCCAGCATTTT.

J is TRBJ1-3 and V is TRBV15; D is uncertain. V gave up 4 bases and J gave up 0 bases, with 13 bases separating them. CDR3 length equals 16 residues. Germline CDR1 reads LNHNV; CDR2 reads YYDKDF (reference sequence). CDR3 in amino acids: CATSKDFQASGNTIYF. As DNA, the CDR3 is TGTGCCACCAGCAAAGATTTTCAGGCCTCTGGAAACACCATATATTTT.

The table lists this clone with a few counts. The J gene is TRBJ2-3, the V gene TRBV12-5, with a weak D call TRBD1 (6 bases). Germline V gene lookup returns CDR1 LGHNT and CDR2 FRNRAP. Trimming took off 5 bases at V and 2 bases at J, with 14 bases between the two ends. The CDR3 totals 15 residues. CDR3 loop: CASGHTGTSTDTQYF. Written as DNA, the CDR3 is TGTGCTAGTGGTCACACAGGGACCTCCACAGATACGCAGTATTTT.

The rearrangement links TRBV7-9 to TRBJ1-5; the match to TRBD1 covers 7 bases. V lost 1 base to trimming and J lost 4 bases; unmatched junction nucleotides: 4. There are 15 residues in the CDR3. The V gene's germline CDR1 is SEHNR and CDR2 FQNEAQ (reference sequence). CDR3 sequence: CASSLGTGNNQPQHF. CDR3 bases: TGTGCCAGCAGCTTAGGGACAGGCAATAATCAGCCCCAGCATTTT. The complete variable domain, with remaining parts taken from reference TRBV7-9 and TRBJ1-5, reads DTGVSQNPRHKITKRGQNVTFRCDPISEHNRLYWYRQTLGQGPEFLTYFQNEAQLEKSRLLSDRFSAERPKGSFSTLEIQRTEQGDSAMYLCASSLGTGNNQPQHFGDGTRLSIL.

The chain carries TRBV5-1 and TRBJ2-2; D not resolved. The CDR3 length is 16 residues. V was clipped by 4 bases and J by 0 bases, with 13 bases between them. Per germline, CDR1 SGHRS and CDR2 YFSETQ. The CDR3 region has the DNA TGCGCCAGCAGCCCCCCAGGCCGGACGAACACCGGGGAGCTGTTTTTT. Residues: CASSPPGRTNTGELFF.

This chain connects TRBV28 to TRBJ1-2; 10 nucleotides align to TRBD1. Germline V CDR1 and CDR2: MDHEN, SYDVKM. CDR3 length: 15 amino acids. V shed 5 bases, J shed 7 bases, and the junction held 10 bases outside the gene matches. The CDR3 loop is CASSPAGQGFGGYTF. CDR3 in DNA: TGTGCCAGCAGTCCCGCGGGACAGGGGTTCGGTGGCTACACCTTC.

This chain joins TRBV9 and TRBJ1-1; 10 bases agree with TRBD1. The CDR3 extends over 17 amino acids. Germline-derived CDR1 and CDR2 are SGDLS and YYNGEE. V lost 0 bases, J lost 0 bases, and 5 bases stayed unmatched. CDR3 sequence (DNA): TGTGCCAGCAGCGTAGATCCCGGGACAGGGGTGAACACTGAAGCTTTCTTT. Translation gives CASSVDPGTGVNTEAFF.

The chain uses TRBV19 and TRBJ2-1; TRBD2 matches 8 bases. This CDR3 is 18 amino acids long. Germline lookup yields CDR1 LNHDA and CDR2 SQIVND (reference sequence). V lost 3 bases and J lost 0; bases outside the gene matches: 10. The CDR3 loop reads CASSISGEGPSSYNEQFF. The DNA of the CDR3 is TGTGCCAGTAGTATTAGCGGGGAGGGCCCGAGCTCCTACAATGAGCAGTTCTTC.

The chain carries TRBV18 and TRBJ1-2, with 10 bases lining up with TRBD1. The V gene end was trimmed by 5 bases and the J gene end by 4 bases; junction bases not matched to a gene: 13. This CDR3 has 17 amino acids. CDR1 KGHSH and CDR2 LQKENI come from the germline V gene. The CDR3 region is CASSATSWTGGGYGYTF. CDR3 in DNA: TGTGCCAGCTCAGCCACCTCCTGGACAGGGGGTGGCTATGGCTACACCTTC.

This clone was found once. This chain links TRBV7-2 with TRBJ2-5; perhaps TRBD1 as D (6 bases). Germline V gene data show CDR1 as SGHTA and CDR2 as FQGNSA. The V end was cut by 0 bases, the J end by 5 bases, with 10 bases between. This CDR3 is built from 14 residues. CDR3 coding DNA: TGTGCCAGCAGCTTAGCGGGGGCTGGGGAGACCCAGTACTTC. It encodes CASSLAGAGETQYF. The variable domain in full, with the rest retrieved from reference TRBV7-2 and TRBJ2-5, is GAGVSQSPSNKVTEKGKDVELRCDPISGHTALYWYRQSLGQGLEFLIYFQGNSAPDKSGLPSDRFSAERTGGSVSTLTIQRTQQEDSAVYLCASSLAGAGETQYFGPGTRLLVL.

The chain links TRBV29-1 to TRBJ2-3; 7 bases fit TRBD2. CDR1 and CDR2 from the germline V gene are SQVTM and ANQGSEA. V trimming: 1 base; J trimming: 2 bases; junction bases outside the gene matches: 6. CDR3 length equals 15 residues. CDR3 amino acids: CSVEAPGLHTDTQYF. In nucleotides, the CDR3 is TGCAGCGTTGAAGCCCCGGGACTACACACAGATACGCAGTATTTT.

The rearrangement uses TRBV7-3 and TRBJ2-1, with 9 bases fitting TRBD2. The germline CDR1 and CDR2 sequences are SGHTA and FQGTGA. Unmatched junction bases numbered 3, after V lost 0 bases and J lost 3 bases. The CDR3 is made up of 16 amino acids. DNA for the CDR3: TGTGCCAGCAGCTTAACTGGGACTAGCCGCTACAATGAGCAGTTCTTC. The encoded protein is CASSLTGTSRYNEQFF.

This chain joins TRBV4-3 and TRBJ1-1; D is unclear. V was clipped by 10 bases and J by 3 bases, with 15 bases between them. Germline V gene data show CDR1 as LGHNA and CDR2 as YSLEER. The CDR3 runs 13 residues. The CDR3 DNA reads TGCGCCACCCGCGCGGAACTTTACACTGAAGCTTTCTTT. It yields the protein CATRAELYTEAFF.

The chain is built from TRBV29-1 and TRBJ2-2; D gene uncertain. V was clipped by 5 bases and J by 3 bases, with 7 bases between them. Germline V CDR1 and CDR2: SQVTM, ANQGSEA. The CDR3 covers 12 residues. CDR3 nucleotide sequence: TGCAGCGTTCGACTCGACACCGGGGAGCTGTTTTTT. Encoded protein: CSVRLDTGELFF.

The J gene is TRBJ2-5, the V gene TRBV19; TRBD2 agrees at 7 bases. J was trimmed by 4 bases and V by 3 bases; bases with no gene match: 5. Germline CDR1 LNHDA, CDR2 SQIVND (reference sequence). This CDR3 comprises 14 residues. CDR3 sequence (DNA): TGTGCCAGTAGTATGGGCTGGGGGGGAGAGACCCAGTACTTC. It encodes CASSMGWGGETQYF.

This clone came up a few times. The V gene is TRBV5-4, the J gene TRBJ1-1; the D is unclear. Trimming stripped 5 bases from V and 4 bases from J, with 15 bases between. The germline CDR1 and CDR2 sequences are SGHNT and YYREEE (reference sequence). The CDR3 is made up of 14 amino acids. The CDR3 reads CASRRSFGSTEAFF. CDR3 DNA: TGTGCCAGCAGACGTTCCTTCGGGAGCACTGAAGCTTTCTTT.

The rearrangement joins TRBV4-3 to TRBJ2-1; D is undetermined. Trimming cost V 2 bases and J 5 bases, with 7 bases left between them. The CDR3 is made up of 13 amino acids. From germline, CDR1 is LGHNA and CDR2 YSLEER. The CDR3, as DNA: TGCGCCAGCAGCCAAAGGCAGGACAATGAGCAGTTCTTC. It codes for CASSQRQDNEQFF.

This clone was detected only a few times. The V and J genes are TRBV7-8 and TRBJ2-5, with TRBD2 identical over 11 bases. The CDR3 covers 16 residues. V shed 3 bases and J 5 bases; nucleotides not matched to a gene: 8. Germline CDR1 SGHVS, CDR2 FQNEAQ. CDR3 region: CASSFLAGGPGETQYF. Here the CDR3 DNA reads TGTGCCAGCAGCTTCTTAGCGGGGGGGCCGGGGGAGACCCAGTACTTC.

The count of this clone is one. The chain couples TRBV19 to TRBJ2-1; unclear D gene. CDR3 length: 12 amino acids. Germline V gives CDR1 LNHDA, CDR2 SQIVND (reference sequence). V was clipped by 4 bases and J by 10 bases, with 11 bases between them. The CDR3 coding sequence is TGTGCCAGTAGTACTAGACGCGGAGAGCAGTTCTTC. Protein product: CASSTRRGEQFF.

This clone was detected only once. The rearrangement uses TRBV6-1 and TRBJ1-1, with D possibly being TRBD1 (6 bases). Trimming took 2 bases from V and 8 from J, leaving 9 bases between them. The CDR3 has 12 amino acids. Germline V CDR1 and CDR2: MNHNS, SASEGT. CDR3 in amino acids: CASSENGQEAFF. The CDR3 nucleotides are TGTGCCAGCAGTGAAAATGGACAGGAAGCTTTCTTT.

The chain employs TRBV11-3 and TRBJ2-7; D may be TRBD1 (5 bases). CDR1 is SGHNT and CDR2 is YENEEA in the germline V gene. The CDR3 is made up of 13 amino acids. Trimming left V 3 bases short and J 2 bases short, with 8 bases between. For the CDR3, the DNA is TGTGCCAGCAGCTTTGACAGTACCTACGAGCAGTACTTC. Its protein product is CASSFDSTYEQYF. The whole variable domain, filled in from reference TRBV11-3 and TRBJ2-7, reads EAGVVQSPRYKIIEKKQPVAFWCNPISGHNTLYWYLQNLGQGPELLIRYENEEAVDDSQLPKDRFSAERLKGVDSTLKIQPAELGDSAVYLCASSFDSTYEQYFGPGTRLTVT.

This chain uses TRBV5-1 with TRBJ1-1, with 8 nucleotides matching TRBD1. J was trimmed by 1 base and V by 4 bases; bases with no gene match: 6. CDR3 length: 15 residues. CDR1 is SGHRS and CDR2 is YFSETQ in the germline V gene. The CDR3 DNA is TGCGCCAGCAGCCCCCTGGACAGGGCGAACACTGAAGCTTTCTTT. As protein: CASSPLDRANTEAFF.

V gene TRBV7-2 combines with J gene TRBJ1-1, with TRBD1 matching 9 bases. The trim removed 5 bases at V and 5 bases at J, leaving 6 bases unmatched. Germline assignment: CDR1 SGHTA and CDR2 FQGNSA. The CDR3 is 14 residues long. The CDR3 DNA reads as TGTGCCAGCAGCCGGGAAGACAGGGGGACTGAAGCTTTCTTT. Residues: CASSREDRGTEAFF. Looking up the rest from reference TRBV7-2 and TRBJ1-1 gives the full variable domain: GAGVSQSPSNKVTEKGKDVELRCDPISGHTALYWYRQSLGQGLEFLIYFQGNSAPDKSGLPSDRFSAERTGGSVSTLTIQRTQQEDSAVYLCASSREDRGTEAFFGQGTRLTVV.

The chain employs TRBV29-1 and TRBJ1-5; D ambiguous. Germline V lookup: CDR1 SQVTM, CDR2 ANQGSEA. CDR3 length: 13 residues. The V and J ends lost 2 bases and 3 bases respectively, with 8 bases between them. CDR3 bases: TGCAGCGTTGAAATGGGAGACAATCAGCCCCAGCATTTT. Residues: CSVEMGDNQPQHF.